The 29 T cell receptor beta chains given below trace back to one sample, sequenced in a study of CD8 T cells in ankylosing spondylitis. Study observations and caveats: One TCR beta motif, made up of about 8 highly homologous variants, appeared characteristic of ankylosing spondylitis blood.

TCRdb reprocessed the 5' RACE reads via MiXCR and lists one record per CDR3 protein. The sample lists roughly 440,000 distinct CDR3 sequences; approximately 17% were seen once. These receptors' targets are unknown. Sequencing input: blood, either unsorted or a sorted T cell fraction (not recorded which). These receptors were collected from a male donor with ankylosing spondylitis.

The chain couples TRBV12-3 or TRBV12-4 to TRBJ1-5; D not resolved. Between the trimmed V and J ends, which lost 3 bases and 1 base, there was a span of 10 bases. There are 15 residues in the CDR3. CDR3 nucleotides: TGTGCCAGCAGTTTGGGTGGTTGGAGCAATCAGCCCCAGCATTTT. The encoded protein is CASSLGGWSNQPQHF.

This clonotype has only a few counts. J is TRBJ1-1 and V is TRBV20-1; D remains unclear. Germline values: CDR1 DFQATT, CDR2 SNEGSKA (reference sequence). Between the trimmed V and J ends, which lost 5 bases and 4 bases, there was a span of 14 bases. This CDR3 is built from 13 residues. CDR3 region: CSASHLGGTEAFF. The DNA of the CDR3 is TGCAGTGCTTCCCACCTTGGCGGCACTGAAGCTTTCTTT.

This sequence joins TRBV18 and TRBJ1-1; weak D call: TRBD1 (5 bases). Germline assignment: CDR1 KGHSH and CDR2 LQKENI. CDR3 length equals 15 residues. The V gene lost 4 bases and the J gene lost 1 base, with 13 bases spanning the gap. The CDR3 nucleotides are TGTGCCAGCTCACAAGACAGCTTCGGGAACACTGAAGCTTTCTTT. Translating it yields CASSQDSFGNTEAFF. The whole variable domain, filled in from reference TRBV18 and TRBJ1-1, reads NAGVMQNPRHLVRRRGQEARLRCSPMKGHSHVYWYRQLPEEGLKFMVYLQKENIIDESGMPKERFSAEFPKEGPSILRIQQVVRGDSAAYFCASSQDSFGNTEAFFGQGTRLTVV.

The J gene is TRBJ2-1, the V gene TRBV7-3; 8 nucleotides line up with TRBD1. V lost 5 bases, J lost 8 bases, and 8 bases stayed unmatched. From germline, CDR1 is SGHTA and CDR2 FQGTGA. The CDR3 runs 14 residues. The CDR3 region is CASSQGAGYHEQFF. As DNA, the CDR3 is TGTGCCAGCAGCCAGGGGGCAGGGTACCATGAGCAGTTCTTC.

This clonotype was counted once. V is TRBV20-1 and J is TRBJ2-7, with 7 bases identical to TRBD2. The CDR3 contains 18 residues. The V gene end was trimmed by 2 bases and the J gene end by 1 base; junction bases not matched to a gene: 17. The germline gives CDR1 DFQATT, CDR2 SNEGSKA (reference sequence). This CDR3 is CSARPRAGVLALSYEQYF. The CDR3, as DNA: TGCAGTGCTAGACCCCGCGCGGGGGTCCTTGCCCTATCCTACGAGCAGTACTTC.

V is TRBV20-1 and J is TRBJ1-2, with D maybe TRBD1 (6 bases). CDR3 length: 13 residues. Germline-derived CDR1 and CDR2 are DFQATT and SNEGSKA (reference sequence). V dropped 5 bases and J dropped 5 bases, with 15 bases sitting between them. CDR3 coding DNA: TGCAGTGCTGGGGGCAGGGATCGGTATGGCTACACCTTC. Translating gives CSAGGRDRYGYTF.

The CDR3 region is CASSLGRPGELFF. CDR3 coding DNA: TGCGCCAGCAGCTTGGGGCGCCCCGGGGAGCTGTTTTTT. The chain has TRBV5-1 and TRBJ2-2; D call uncertain. Between the trimmed V and J ends, which lost 0 bases and 6 bases, there was a span of 6 bases. This CDR3 has 13 amino acids. Germline assignment: CDR1 SGHRS and CDR2 YFSETQ.

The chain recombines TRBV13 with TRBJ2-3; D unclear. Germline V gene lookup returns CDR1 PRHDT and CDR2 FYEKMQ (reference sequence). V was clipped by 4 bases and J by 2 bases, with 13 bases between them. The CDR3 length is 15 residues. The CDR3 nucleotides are TGTGCCAGCAGCTCCCGTTCGAGATTCACAGATACGCAGTATTTT. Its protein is CASSSRSRFTDTQYF.

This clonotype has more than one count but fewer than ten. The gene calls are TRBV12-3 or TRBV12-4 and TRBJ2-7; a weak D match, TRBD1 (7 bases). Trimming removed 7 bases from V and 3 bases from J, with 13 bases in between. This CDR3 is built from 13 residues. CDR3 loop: CASIDREVYEQYF. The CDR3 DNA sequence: TGTGCCAGCATCGACAGGGAGGTCTACGAGCAGTACTTC.

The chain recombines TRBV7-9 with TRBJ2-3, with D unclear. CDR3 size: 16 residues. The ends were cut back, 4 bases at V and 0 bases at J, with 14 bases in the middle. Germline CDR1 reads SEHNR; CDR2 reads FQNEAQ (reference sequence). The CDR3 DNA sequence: TGTGCCAGCAGCTCCGGGTTGTCTCGGAGCACAGATACGCAGTATTTT. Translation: CASSSGLSRSTDTQYF.

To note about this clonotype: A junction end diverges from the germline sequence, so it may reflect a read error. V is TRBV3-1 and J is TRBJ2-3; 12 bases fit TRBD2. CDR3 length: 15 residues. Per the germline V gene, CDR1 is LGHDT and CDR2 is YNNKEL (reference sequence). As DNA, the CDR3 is TGTGCCTGCAGCCGGACTAGCGGGATGACAGATACGCAGTATTTT. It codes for CACSRTSGMTDTQYF.

The CDR3 sequence is CASRVQQLYEQYF. The CDR3 DNA sequence: TGTGCCAGCAGGGTCCAGCAACTCTACGAGCAGTACTTC. J is TRBJ2-7 and V is TRBV2, with D uncertain. Germline assignment: CDR1 SNHLY and CDR2 FYNNEI. This CDR3 region has 13 residues. V was clipped by 6 bases and J by 3 bases, with 12 bases between them. The full variable domain, completed using reference TRBV2 and TRBJ2-7, is EPEVTQTPSHQVTQMGQEVILRCVPISNHLYFYWYRQILGQKVEFLVSFYNNEISEKSEIFDDQFSVERPDGSNFTLKIRSTKLEDSAMYFCASRVQQLYEQYFGPGTRLTVT.

The DNA for the CDR3 is TGTGCCAGCAGTTCCCCCGCCCTAGCGGGAGGAGTCTACGAGCAGTACTTC. Translated, it gives CASSSPALAGGVYEQYF. The chain carries TRBV28 and TRBJ2-7; TRBD2 matches 11 bases. Trimming removed 4 bases from V and 3 bases from J; junction bases left unmatched: 11. This CDR3 spans 17 amino acids. Germline V gene data show CDR1 as MDHEN and CDR2 as SYDVKM.

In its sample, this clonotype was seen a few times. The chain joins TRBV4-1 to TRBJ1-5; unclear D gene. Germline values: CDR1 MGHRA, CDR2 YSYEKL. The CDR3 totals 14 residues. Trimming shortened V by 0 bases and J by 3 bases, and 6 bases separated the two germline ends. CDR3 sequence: CASSQDSANQPQHF. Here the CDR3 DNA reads TGCGCCAGCAGCCAAGACAGCGCCAATCAGCCCCAGCATTTT.

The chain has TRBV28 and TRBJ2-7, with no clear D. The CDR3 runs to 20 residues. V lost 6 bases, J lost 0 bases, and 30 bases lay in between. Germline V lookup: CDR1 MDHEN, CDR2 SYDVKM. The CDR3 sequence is CASSLLPSAFSSKSSYEQYF. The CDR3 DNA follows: TGTGCCAGCAGCCTCCTGCCCTCGGCGTTCTCGTCAAAAAGCTCCTACGAGCAGTACTTC.

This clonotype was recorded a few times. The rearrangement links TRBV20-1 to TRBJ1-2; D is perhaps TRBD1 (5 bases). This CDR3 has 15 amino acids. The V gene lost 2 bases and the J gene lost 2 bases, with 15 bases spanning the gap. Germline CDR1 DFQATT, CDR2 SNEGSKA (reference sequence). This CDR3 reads CSARREGRRNYGYTF. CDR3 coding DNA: TGCAGTGCTAGAAGGGAGGGACGGAGGAACTATGGCTACACCTTC.

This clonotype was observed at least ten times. CDR3 bases: TGCAGTGCTCCCCAACTCCCGACCGGGGAGCTGTTTTTT. Residues: CSAPQLPTGELFF. This chain uses TRBV20-1 with TRBJ2-2; D gene unclear. The CDR3 covers 13 residues. Looked up from germline, CDR1 is DFQATT and CDR2 is SNEGSKA (reference sequence). V was pared by 5 bases and J by 5 bases, with 12 bases between.

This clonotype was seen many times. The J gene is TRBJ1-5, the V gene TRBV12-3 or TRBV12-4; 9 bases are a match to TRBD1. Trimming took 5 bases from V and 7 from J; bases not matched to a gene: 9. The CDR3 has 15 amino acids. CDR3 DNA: TGTGCCAGCAGTACCCGGGACAGGGAAGGCCAGCCCCAGCATTTT. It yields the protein CASSTRDREGQPQHF.

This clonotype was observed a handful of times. The CDR3 nucleotides read TGCGCCAGCAGCTTGGGCCCCGGGACAGTAGGGGAGAGGAACATTCAGTACTTC. Its translation is CASSLGPGTVGERNIQYF. This rearrangement joins TRBV5-1 to TRBJ2-4, with TRBD1 identical over 7 bases. Germline lookup yields CDR1 SGHRS and CDR2 YFSETQ. The CDR3 is 18 amino acids. V lost 0 bases and J lost 7; bases outside the gene matches: 16.

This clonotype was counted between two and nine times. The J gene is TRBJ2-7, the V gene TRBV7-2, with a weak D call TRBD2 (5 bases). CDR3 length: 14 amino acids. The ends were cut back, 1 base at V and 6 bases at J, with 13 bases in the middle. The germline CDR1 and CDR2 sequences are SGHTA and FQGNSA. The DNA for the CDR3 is TGTGCCAGCAGCTTAGGAGGAGGACGGCGCGAGCAGTACTTC. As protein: CASSLGGGRREQYF.

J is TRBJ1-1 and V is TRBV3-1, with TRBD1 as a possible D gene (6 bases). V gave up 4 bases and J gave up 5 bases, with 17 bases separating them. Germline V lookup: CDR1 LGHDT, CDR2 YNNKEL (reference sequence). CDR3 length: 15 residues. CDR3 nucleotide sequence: TGTGCCAGCAGCCCAAGGGGGAGGGGGGAAACTGAAGCTTTCTTT. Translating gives CASSPRGRGETEAFF.

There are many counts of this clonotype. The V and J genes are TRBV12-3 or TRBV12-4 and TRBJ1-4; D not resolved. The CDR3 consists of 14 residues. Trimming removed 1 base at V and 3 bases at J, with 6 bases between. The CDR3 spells CASSLGVANEKLFF. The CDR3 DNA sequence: TGTGCCAGCAGTTTAGGCGTGGCTAATGAAAAACTGTTTTTT.

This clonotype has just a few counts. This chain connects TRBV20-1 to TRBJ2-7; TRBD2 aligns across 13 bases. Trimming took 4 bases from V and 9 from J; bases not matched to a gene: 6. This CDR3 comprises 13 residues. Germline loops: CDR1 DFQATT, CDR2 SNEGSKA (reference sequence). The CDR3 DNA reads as TGCAGTGCTAAACTAGCGGGGGGGCCGGGGCAGTACTTC. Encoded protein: CSAKLAGGPGQYF.

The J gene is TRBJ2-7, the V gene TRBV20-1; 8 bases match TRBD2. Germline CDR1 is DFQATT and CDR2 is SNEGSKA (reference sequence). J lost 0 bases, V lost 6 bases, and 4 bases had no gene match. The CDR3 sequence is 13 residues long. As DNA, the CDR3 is TGCAGTGCGCCGGGACTAGTCTCCTACGAGCAGTACTTC. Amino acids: CSAPGLVSYEQYF.

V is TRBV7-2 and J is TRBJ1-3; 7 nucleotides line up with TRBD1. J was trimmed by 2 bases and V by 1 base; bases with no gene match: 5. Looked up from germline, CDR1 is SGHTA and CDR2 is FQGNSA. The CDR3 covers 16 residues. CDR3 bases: TGTGCCAGCAGCTTAGGTCCCGGGACAGCTGGAAACACCATATATTTT. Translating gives CASSLGPGTAGNTIYF.

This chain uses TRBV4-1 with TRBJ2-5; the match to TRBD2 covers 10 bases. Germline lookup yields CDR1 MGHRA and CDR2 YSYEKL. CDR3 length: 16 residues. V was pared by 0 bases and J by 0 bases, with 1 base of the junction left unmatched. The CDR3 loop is CASSQEGLANQETQYF. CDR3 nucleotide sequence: TGCGCCAGCAGCCAAGAGGGACTAGCGAACCAAGAGACCCAGTACTTC.

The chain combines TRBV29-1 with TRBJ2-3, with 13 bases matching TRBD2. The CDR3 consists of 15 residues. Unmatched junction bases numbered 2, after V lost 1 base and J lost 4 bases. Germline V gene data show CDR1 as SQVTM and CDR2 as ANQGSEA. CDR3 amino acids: CSVEGTSGSADTQYF. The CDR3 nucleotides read TGCAGCGTTGAAGGGACTAGCGGGAGCGCAGATACGCAGTATTTT.

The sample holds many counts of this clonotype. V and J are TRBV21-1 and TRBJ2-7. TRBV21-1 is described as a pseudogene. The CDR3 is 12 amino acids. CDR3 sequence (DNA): TGTGCCAGCAGCCCAGGGAGCTACGAGCAGTACTTC. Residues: CASSPGSYEQYF.

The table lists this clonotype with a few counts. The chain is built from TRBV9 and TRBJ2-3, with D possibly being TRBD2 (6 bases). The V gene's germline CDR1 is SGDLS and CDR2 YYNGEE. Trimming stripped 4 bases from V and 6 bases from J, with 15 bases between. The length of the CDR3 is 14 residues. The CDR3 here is CASSPQTRIDTQYF. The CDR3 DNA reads TGTGCCAGCAGCCCCCAGACTAGAATTGATACGCAGTATTTT.